The source of this TCR beta chain is a study of cytomegalovirus exposure and HLA in healthy donors. Study as a whole: Among several hundred genotyped donors, approximately 80% fell in the Caucasian-associated ancestry cluster.

As for this clone: Its target is unknown.

PCR employed 60 Vbeta and 13 Jbeta primers. TCRdb's copy holds only in-frame clones and misses some; the assay was immunoSEQ multiplex PCR. The repertoire holds over 120,000 clones, just under 85% seen once, with over 9.5% in the top ten. Study-level findings and limits: TCR beta chains numbering more than 150 were designated cytomegalovirus-associated. Researchers reported in a later analysis that common viral pathogens appeared linked to several top clusters.

The germline V and J ends were trimmed by 6 bases and 0 bases, with 8 bases remaining between them. The CDR3 loop spans 13 amino acids. Germline-derived CDR1 and CDR2 are SGHTA and FQGNSA. Material: PBMCs. This TCR came from a woman aged 55-70 years in good health and CMV-seropositive. This chain links TRBV7-2 with TRBJ1-1; D not resolved. CDR3 coding DNA: TGTGCCAGCAGTACATATATGAACACTGAAGCTTTCTTT. This translates into CASSTYMNTEAFF.